The 29 T cell receptor beta chains below were found in one sample sequenced in a study of CD8+CD57+ T cells in acquired aplastic anemia (dated by TCRdb to the late 2010s). Reads for this sample came from an Illumina HiSeq 2000. Profiling of TCR beta VDJ combinations and CDR3 sequences used genomic DNA as the template. In-frame beta chains were kept once TCRdb had trimmed the public reads at Q25 with fastp and called clones with MiXCR. When rows share a CDR3 protein, they turn into one entry using the most common DNA and genes. The sample data list around 200,000 distinct CDR3 sequences, and less than 65% of these were observed just once. The ten largest clones take up approximately 15% of the sample. Sequenced sample: sorted CD4+, CD8+, or CD8+CD57+ T cells (not recorded which) from PBMCs. These TCRs come from a human donor in good health, serving as a control.

Details on this clonotype: This may arise from a read error, as a much more abundant clone is one base away. The chain joins TRBV28 to TRBJ1-5; D not certain. From germline, CDR1 is MDHEN and CDR2 SYDVKM. The CDR3 length is 11 residues. CDR3: CASSQNQPQRF. CDR3 sequence (DNA): TGTGCCAGCAGTCAGAATCAGCCCCAGCGTTTT.

This clonotype was seen only a few times. The rearrangement joins TRBV7-2 to TRBJ2-3; TRBD2 agrees at 7 bases. The CDR3 covers 16 residues. Per the germline V gene, CDR1 is SGHTA and CDR2 is FQGNSA. With V trimmed by 3 bases and J by 0 bases, 6 bases remained unmatched. The CDR3 sequence: CASSFGLAVSTDTQYF. Written as DNA, the CDR3 is TGTGCCAGCAGCTTCGGGCTAGCGGTTAGCACAGATACGCAGTATTTT. Complete variable domain (other parts from reference TRBV7-2 and TRBJ2-3): GAGVSQSPSNKVTEKGKDVELRCDPISGHTALYWYRQSLGQGLEFLIYFQGNSAPDKSGLPSDRFSAERTGGSVSTLTIQRTQQEDSAVYLCASSFGLAVSTDTQYFGPGTRLTVL.

There are many counts of this clonotype. This chain joins TRBV10-2 and TRBJ2-7; 10 nucleotides agree with TRBD1. Germline-derived CDR1 and CDR2 are WSHSY and SAAADI. V gave up 7 bases and J gave up 5 bases; unmatched junction bases: 8. The CDR3 is 14 residues long. The CDR3 region is CASNAGTGVNEQYF. CDR3 bases: TGCGCCAGCAACGCCGGGACAGGGGTTAACGAGCAGTACTTC.

On this clonotype itself: A much larger clone differs by one base, so this may be a read error. The chain uses TRBV10-2 and TRBJ2-7; 9 bases agree with TRBD1. J was trimmed by 6 bases and V by 7 bases; bases with no gene match: 7. Germline lookup yields CDR1 WSHSY and CDR2 SAAADI. CDR3 length equals 13 residues. CDR3 region: CASNAETGGEQYF. CDR3 nucleotide sequence: TGCGCCAGCAACGCCGAGACAGGGGGCGAGCAGTACTTC.

This clonotype was counted ten times or more. The rearrangement uses TRBV13 and TRBJ2-2, with D perhaps TRBD1 or TRBD2 (5 bases each). CDR1 PRHDT and CDR2 FYEKMQ come from the germline V gene (reference sequence). The V gene lost 6 bases and the J gene lost 1 base, with 12 bases spanning the gap. CDR3 length: 15 amino acids. The CDR3 sequence is CASRSGPMNTGELFF. Written as DNA, the CDR3 is TGTGCCAGCAGATCGGGACCGATGAACACCGGGGAGCTGTTTTTT.

The rearrangement joins TRBV2 to TRBJ1-5; the match to TRBD1 covers 8 bases. Trimming took 1 base from V and 5 from J; bases not matched to a gene: 4. Germline V lookup: CDR1 SNHLY, CDR2 FYNNEI. This CDR3 contains 15 residues. DNA of the CDR3: TGTGCCAGCAGTGAAGAATCGACAGGGGATCAGCCCCAGCATTTT. It yields the protein CASSEESTGDQPQHF.

This clonotype was detected a few times. J is TRBJ1-2 and V is TRBV20-1, with D tentatively TRBD1 (5 bases). This CDR3 region has 12 residues. The germline V and J ends were trimmed by 3 bases and 4 bases, with 9 bases remaining between them. Germline CDR1 reads DFQATT; CDR2 reads SNEGSKA (reference sequence). The CDR3 DNA is TGCAGTGCTAGGGGCGGGGGCTATGGCTACACCTTC. It codes for CSARGGGYGYTF.

There are a few counts of this clonotype. The rearrangement links TRBV11-2 to TRBJ2-7, with D perhaps matching TRBD1 (6 bases). From germline, CDR1 is SGHAT and CDR2 FQNNGV. Trimming left V 6 bases short and J 2 bases short, with 14 bases between. The CDR3 is 14 amino acids. CDR3 residues: CASREEDSTYEQYF. Written as DNA, the CDR3 is TGTGCCAGCAGGGAGGAGGACAGCACCTACGAGCAGTACTTC.

This chain connects TRBV19 to TRBJ1-5, with TRBD1 as a possible D gene (6 bases). The CDR3 is made up of 16 amino acids. Trimming took 3 bases from V and 0 from J, leaving 12 bases between them. Germline CDR1 LNHDA, CDR2 SQIVND (reference sequence). The CDR3 loop reads CASSIGGQTSNQPQHF. The CDR3 bases are TGTGCCAGTAGTATCGGCGGACAGACTAGCAATCAGCCCCAGCATTTT.

This clonotype appeared a few times. This sequence joins TRBV7-3 and TRBJ1-4, with D possibly TRBD1 on 6 matching bases. Germline CDR1 and CDR2: SGHTA and FQGTGA. V lost 1 base and J 8 bases, leaving 14 bases between the germline ends. The CDR3 contains 15 residues. The CDR3 sequence: CASSLKGGADEKLFF. CDR3 DNA: TGTGCCAGCAGCTTAAAGGGGGGGGCTGACGAAAAACTGTTTTTT.

The chain employs TRBV7-3 and TRBJ2-5, with D possibly matching TRBD2 (5 bases). V was shortened by 5 bases and J by 5 bases, with 12 bases between the two germline ends. This CDR3 contains 13 residues. Germline V gene data show CDR1 as SGHTA and CDR2 as FQGTGA. CDR3 in DNA: TGTGCCAGCAGCCCTACTAGTTTGGAGACCCAGTACTTC. Translating gives CASSPTSLETQYF. The variable domain in full, completed from reference TRBV7-3 and TRBJ2-5, reads GAGVSQTPSNKVTEKGKYVELRCDPISGHTALYWYRQSLGQGPEFLIYFQGTGAADDSGLPNDRFFAVRPEGSVSTLKIQRTERGDSAVYLCASSPTSLETQYFGPGTRLLVL.

This clonotype has a count of ten or more. The chain combines TRBV5-1 with TRBJ2-2; tentatively, D is TRBD1 (5 bases). Trimming took 2 bases from V and 0 from J, leaving 8 bases between them. CDR1 and CDR2 (germline): SGHRS, YFSETQ. There are 15 residues in the CDR3. CDR3 sequence: CASSLWGANTGELFF. The CDR3 nucleotides read TGCGCCAGCAGCTTATGGGGCGCGAACACCGGGGAGCTGTTTTTT.

The chain recombines TRBV7-9 with TRBJ2-7; TRBD2 agrees at 11 bases. V lost 3 bases, J lost 12 bases, and 13 bases stayed unmatched. Per germline, CDR1 SEHNR and CDR2 FQNEAQ (reference sequence). This CDR3 spans 15 amino acids. CDR3 loop: CASSFADGLAGDRYV. CDR3 in DNA: TGTGCCAGCAGCTTTGCCGATGGACTAGCGGGTGATCGGTACGTC.

This rearrangement joins TRBV20-1 to TRBJ1-1; D unclear. Trimming stripped 2 bases from V and 0 bases from J, with 7 bases between. Per germline, CDR1 DFQATT and CDR2 SNEGSKA (reference sequence). This CDR3 has 13 amino acids. In DNA form, the CDR3 reads TGCAGTGCTAGATGGCGGTTGAACACTGAAGCTTTCTTT. Protein product: CSARWRLNTEAFF.

The V call is TRBV29-1, the J call TRBJ1-2; TRBD1 might be the D (5 bases). This CDR3 has 13 amino acids. The germline V gene has CDR1 SQVTM and CDR2 ANQGSEA. V lost 4 bases to trimming and J lost 5 bases, with 14 bases between them. CDR3 coding DNA: TGCAGCGTTGTCCCGCCAGGGTTGTATGGCTACACCTTC. Translating gives CSVVPPGLYGYTF.

This clonotype was observed at least ten times. The V call is TRBV10-3, the J call TRBJ1-1, with no clear D. There are 13 residues in the CDR3. Germline lookup yields CDR1 ENHRY and CDR2 SYGVKD. Between the trimmed V and J ends, which lost 6 bases and 0 bases, there was a span of 8 bases. CDR3 in amino acids: CAIRPNMNTEAFF. The CDR3 nucleotides read TGTGCCATCAGACCCAACATGAACACTGAAGCTTTCTTT.

V is TRBV7-6 and J is TRBJ1-1, with D hard to call. In germline, CDR1 is SGHVS, CDR2 FNYEAQ. V was shortened by 7 bases and J by 10 bases, with 19 bases between the two germline ends. The CDR3 has 13 amino acids. The CDR3 DNA sequence: TGTGCCAGCACCGCAAACCATAACGAGGGAGCTTTCTTT. Amino acid sequence: CASTANHNEGAFF.

V gene TRBV10-3 combines with J gene TRBJ1-1; 7 nucleotides match TRBD1. This CDR3 spans 14 amino acids. Germline values: CDR1 ENHRY, CDR2 SYGVKD. Trimming cost V 7 bases and J 1 base; bases outside gene matches: 6. CDR3 DNA: TGTGCCATCAACAACAGGGGAGAGAACACTGAAGCTTTCTTT. Translated: CAINNRGENTEAFF.

The rearrangement uses TRBV10-1 and TRBJ2-7; D gene uncertain. CDR3 length: 13 amino acids. V gave up 1 base and J gave up 3 bases, with 7 bases separating them. In germline, CDR1 is WNHNN, CDR2 SYGVQD (reference sequence). CDR3: CASSEWVDYEQYF. The CDR3 bases are TGCGCCAGCAGTGAGTGGGTAGACTACGAGCAGTACTTC.

CDR3 residues: CATSRDGRGSYEQYF. The CDR3 DNA sequence: TGTGCCACCAGCAGAGATGGGCGGGGCTCCTACGAGCAGTACTTC. The V gene is TRBV15, the J gene TRBJ2-5; the D gene is possibly TRBD2 (6 bases). Near its end, the DNA agrees better with TRBJ2-7, so the J call may be wrong. Germline CDR1 and CDR2: LNHNV and YYDKDF (reference sequence). The CDR3 covers 15 residues.

V gene TRBV24-1 combines with J gene TRBJ1-2; 12 nucleotides align to TRBD1. After removal of 5 bases from V and 8 bases from J, the junction contained 5 bases not matched to a gene. Germline CDR1 KGHDR, CDR2 SFDVKD. The CDR3 runs 14 residues. The CDR3 loop is CATSVGTGGEGYTF. The CDR3 DNA reads TGTGCCACCAGTGTCGGGACAGGGGGCGAGGGCTACACCTTC.

The gene calls are TRBV5-5 and TRBJ1-6, with D possibly matching TRBD1 (6 bases). The CDR3 has 16 residues. CDR1 and CDR2 from the germline V gene are SGHKS and YYEKEE (reference sequence). Trimming pared 4 bases from V and 7 bases from J, leaving 18 bases between. CDR3 sequence reads: CASSQAADRGNSPLHF. The CDR3 DNA sequence: TGTGCCAGCAGCCAAGCTGCGGACAGAGGAAATTCACCCCTCCACTTT.

The J gene is TRBJ1-1, the V gene TRBV7-2; D gene uncertain. This CDR3 has 9 amino acids. The germline gives CDR1 SGHTA, CDR2 FQGNSA. V lost 4 bases, J lost 10 bases, and 4 bases lay in between. In nucleotides, the CDR3 is TGTGCCAGCAGCTCGACAGCTTTCTTT. This codes for CASSSTAFF.

In its sample, this clonotype was seen many times. The chain is built from TRBV24-1 and TRBJ2-6, with D tentatively TRBD1 (5 bases). The CDR3 extends over 16 amino acids. Trimming pared 3 bases from V and 0 bases from J, leaving 8 bases between. Germline V CDR1 and CDR2: KGHDR, SFDVKD. The CDR3 is CATSDPQGSGANVLTF. The CDR3 nucleotides read TGTGCCACCAGTGATCCCCAGGGCTCTGGGGCCAACGTCCTGACTTTC.

As to this clonotype: It may be a read error: a sequence one base away is much more abundant. CDR3 sequence: CASSLAIFTATNGKLFF. Here the CDR3 DNA reads TGTGCCAGCAGTTTAGCCATTTTTACAGCAACTAATGGAAAACTGTTTTTT. The chain joins TRBV12-3 or TRBV12-4 to TRBJ1-4; D is unclear. The CDR3 is 17 amino acids.

With respect to this clonotype: The junction departs from the called germline gene at one end, perhaps through a read error. The rearrangement uses TRBV7-8 and TRBJ1-6; D uncertain. CDR3 length: 13 amino acids. Per germline, CDR1 SGHVS and CDR2 FQNEAQ. CDR3 sequence (DNA): TGTGCCAGCAGCTTAGCTTTTTATTCACCCCTCCCCTTT. This codes for CASSLAFYSPLPF.

This clonotype was counted at least ten times. V and J are TRBV27 and TRBJ2-3, with D possibly matching TRBD1 (5 bases). This CDR3 comprises 15 residues. V lost 8 bases, J lost 1 base, and 16 bases lay in between. Germline assignment: CDR1 MNHEY and CDR2 SMNVEV (reference sequence). The chain's CDR3 is CASLPGRARTDTQYF. The CDR3, as DNA: TGTGCCAGCCTCCCGGGCAGGGCCCGCACAGATACGCAGTATTTT.

The chain links TRBV20-1 to TRBJ1-2; D call uncertain. The V and J ends lost 7 bases and 3 bases respectively, with 12 bases between them. CDR1 and CDR2 (germline): DFQATT, SNEGSKA (reference sequence). CDR3 length equals 12 residues. The DNA for the CDR3 is TGCAGTGGCAAGGTTATCGACTATGGCTACACCTTC. Amino acid sequence: CSGKVIDYGYTF.

This clonotype was counted a single time. The chain couples TRBV2 to TRBJ1-2; 8 bases align to TRBD1. There are 11 residues in the CDR3. The junction had 3 bases not matched to a gene; V was cut back by 7 bases and J by 8 bases. CDR1 is SNHLY, CDR2 FYNNEI, per germline. CDR3 sequence: CASNGQGGYTF. CDR3 DNA: TGTGCCAGCAACGGACAGGGAGGCTACACCTTC.